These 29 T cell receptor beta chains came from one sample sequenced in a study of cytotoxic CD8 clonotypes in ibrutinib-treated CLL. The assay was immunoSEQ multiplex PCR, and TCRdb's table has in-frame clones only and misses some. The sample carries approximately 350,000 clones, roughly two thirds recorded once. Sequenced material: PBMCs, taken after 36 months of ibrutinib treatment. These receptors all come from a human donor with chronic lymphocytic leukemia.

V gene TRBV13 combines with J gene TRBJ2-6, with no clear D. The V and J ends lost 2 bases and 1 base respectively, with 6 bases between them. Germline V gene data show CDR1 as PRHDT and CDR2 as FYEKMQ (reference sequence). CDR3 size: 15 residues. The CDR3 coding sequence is TGTGCCAGCAGCTTATCATTATCTGGGGCCAACGTCCTGACTTTC. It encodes CASSLSLSGANVLTF. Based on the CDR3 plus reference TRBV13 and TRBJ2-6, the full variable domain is AAGVIQSPRHLIKEKRETATLKCYPIPRHDTVYWYQQGPGQDPQFLISFYEKMQSDKGSIPDRFSAQQFSDYHSELNMSSLELGDSALYFCASSLSLSGANVLTFGAGSRLTVL.

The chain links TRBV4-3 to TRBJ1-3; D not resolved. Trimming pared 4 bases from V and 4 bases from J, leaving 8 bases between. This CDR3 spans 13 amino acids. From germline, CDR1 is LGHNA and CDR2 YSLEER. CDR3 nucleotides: TGCGCCAGCAGCCCGCCTATGGGAAACACCATATATTTT. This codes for CASSPPMGNTIYF.

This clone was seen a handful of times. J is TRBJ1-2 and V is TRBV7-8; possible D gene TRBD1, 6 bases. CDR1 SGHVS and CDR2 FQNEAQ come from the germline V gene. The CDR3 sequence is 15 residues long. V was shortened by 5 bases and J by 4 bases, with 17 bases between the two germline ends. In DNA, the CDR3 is TGTGCCAGCAGCACCAGGGCAGGGGTGCCCTATGGCTACACCTTC. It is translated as CASSTRAGVPYGYTF. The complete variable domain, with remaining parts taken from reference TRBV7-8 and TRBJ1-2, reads GAGVSQSPRYKVAKRGQDVALRCDPISGHVSLFWYQQALGQGPEFLTYFQNEAQLDKSGLPSDRFFAERPEGSVSTLKIQRTQQEDSAVYLCASSTRAGVPYGYTFGSGTRLTVV.

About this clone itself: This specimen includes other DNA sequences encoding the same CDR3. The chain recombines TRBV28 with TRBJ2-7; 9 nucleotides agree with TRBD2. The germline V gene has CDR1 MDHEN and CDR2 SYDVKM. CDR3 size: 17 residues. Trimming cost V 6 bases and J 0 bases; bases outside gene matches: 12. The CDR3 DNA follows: TGTGCCAGCAGCCTTCGGAGACTAGCGGCACACTCCTACGAGCAGTACTTC. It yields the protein CASSLRRLAAHSYEQYF.

CDR3 in DNA: TGTGCCAGCAGTCAACTCGGGATTCAGTACTTC. Residues: CASSQLGIQYF. The chain employs TRBV2 and TRBJ2-4; no clear D. This CDR3 has 11 residues. Trimming took off 5 bases at V and 10 bases at J, with 9 bases between the two ends. The germline CDR1 and CDR2 sequences are SNHLY and FYNNEI. The entire variable domain, with the rest obtained from reference TRBV2 and TRBJ2-4, is as follows: EPEVTQTPSHQVTQMGQEVILRCVPISNHLYFYWYRQILGQKVEFLVSFYNNEISEKSEIFDDQFSVERPDGSNFTLKIRSTKLEDSAMYFCASSQLGIQYFGAGTRLSVL.

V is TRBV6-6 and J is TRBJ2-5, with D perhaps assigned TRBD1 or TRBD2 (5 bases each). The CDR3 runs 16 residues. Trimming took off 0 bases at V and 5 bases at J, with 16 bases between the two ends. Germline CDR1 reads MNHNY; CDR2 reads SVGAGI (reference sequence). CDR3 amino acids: CASSYSIEGLRETQYF. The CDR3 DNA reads TGTGCCAGCAGTTACTCGATTGAGGGGCTTCGGGAGACCCAGTACTTC.

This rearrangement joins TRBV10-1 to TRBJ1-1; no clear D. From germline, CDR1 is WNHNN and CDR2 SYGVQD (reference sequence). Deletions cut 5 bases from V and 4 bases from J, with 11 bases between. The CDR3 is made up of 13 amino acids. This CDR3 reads CASSQSLSTEAFF. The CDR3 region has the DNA TGCGCCAGCAGTCAGAGTTTATCCACTGAAGCTTTCTTT.

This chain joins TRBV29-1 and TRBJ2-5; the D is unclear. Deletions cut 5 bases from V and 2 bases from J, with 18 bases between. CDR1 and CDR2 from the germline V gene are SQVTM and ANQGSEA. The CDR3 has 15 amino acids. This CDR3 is CSVSKDGQWQETQYF. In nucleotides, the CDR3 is TGCAGCGTTTCAAAGGACGGCCAGTGGCAAGAGACCCAGTACTTC. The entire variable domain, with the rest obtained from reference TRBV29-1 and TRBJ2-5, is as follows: SAVISQKPSRDICQRGTSLTIQCQVDSQVTMMFWYRQQPGQSLTLIATANQGSEATYESGFVIDKFPISRPNLTFSTLTVSNMSPEDSSIYLCSVSKDGQWQETQYFGPGTRLLVL.

CDR3 coding DNA: TGCAGCGTTGGGGTGGGCTACTACGAGCAGTACTTC. Its protein is CSVGVGYYEQYF. V is TRBV29-1 and J is TRBJ2-7, with D unclear. CDR3 size: 12 residues. Trimming shortened V by 4 bases and J by 3 bases, and 10 bases separated the two germline ends. Per germline, CDR1 SQVTM and CDR2 ANQGSEA.

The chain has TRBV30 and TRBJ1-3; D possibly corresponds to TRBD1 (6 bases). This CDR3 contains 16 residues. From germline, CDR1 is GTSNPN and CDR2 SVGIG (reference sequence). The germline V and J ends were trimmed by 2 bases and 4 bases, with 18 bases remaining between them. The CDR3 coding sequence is TGTGCCTGGAGTTGGCCACAGGGTCTGATCGGAAACACCATATATTTT. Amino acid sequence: CAWSWPQGLIGNTIYF.

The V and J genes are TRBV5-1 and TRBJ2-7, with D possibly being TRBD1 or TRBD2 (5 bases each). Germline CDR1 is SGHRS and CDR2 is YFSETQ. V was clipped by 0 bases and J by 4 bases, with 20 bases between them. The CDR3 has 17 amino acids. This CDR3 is CASSLDRPGRGLYEQYF. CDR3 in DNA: TGCGCCAGCAGCTTGGATCGTCCAGGGAGAGGGCTGTACGAGCAGTACTTC.

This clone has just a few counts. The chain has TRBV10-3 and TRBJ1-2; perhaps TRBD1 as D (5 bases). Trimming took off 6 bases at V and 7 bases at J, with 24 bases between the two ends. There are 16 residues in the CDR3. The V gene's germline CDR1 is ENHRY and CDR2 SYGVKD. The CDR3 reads CAIRRRSDRTPIGYTF. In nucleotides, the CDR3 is TGTGCCATCAGAAGGAGAAGTGACAGAACCCCTATTGGCTACACCTTC.

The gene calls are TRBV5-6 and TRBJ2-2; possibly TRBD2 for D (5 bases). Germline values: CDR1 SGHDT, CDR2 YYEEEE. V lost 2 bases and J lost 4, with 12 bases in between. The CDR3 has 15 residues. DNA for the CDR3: TGTGCCAGCAGCTTAGTCGGGCGGGCCACCGGGGAGCTGTTTTTT. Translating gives CASSLVGRATGELFF.

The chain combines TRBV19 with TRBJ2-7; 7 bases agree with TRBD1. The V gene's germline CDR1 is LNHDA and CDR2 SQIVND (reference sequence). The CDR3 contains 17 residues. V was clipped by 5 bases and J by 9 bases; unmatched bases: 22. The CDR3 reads CASSALTIRDSRLSQYF. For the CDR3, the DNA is TGTGCCAGTAGTGCTCTGACCATCCGGGACAGTCGGCTATCGCAGTACTTC.

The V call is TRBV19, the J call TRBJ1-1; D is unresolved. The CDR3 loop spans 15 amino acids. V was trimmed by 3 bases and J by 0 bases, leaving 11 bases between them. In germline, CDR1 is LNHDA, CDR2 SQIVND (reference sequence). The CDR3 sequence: CASSMSGRLNTEAFF. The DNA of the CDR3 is TGTGCCAGTAGTATGTCCGGCAGGTTGAACACTGAAGCTTTCTTT.

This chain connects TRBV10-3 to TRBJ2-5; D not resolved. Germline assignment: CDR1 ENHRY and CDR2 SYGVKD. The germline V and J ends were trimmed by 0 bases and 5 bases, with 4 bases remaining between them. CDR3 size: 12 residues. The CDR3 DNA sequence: TGTGCCATCAGTGAGTCGACGGAGACCCAGTACTTC. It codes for CAISESTETQYF.

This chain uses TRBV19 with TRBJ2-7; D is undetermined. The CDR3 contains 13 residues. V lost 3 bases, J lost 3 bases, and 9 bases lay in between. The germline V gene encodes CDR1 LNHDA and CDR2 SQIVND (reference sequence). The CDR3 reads CASSIVVNYEQYF. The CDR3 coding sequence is TGTGCCAGTAGTATTGTGGTTAACTACGAGCAGTACTTC.

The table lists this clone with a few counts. CDR3: CASSLVSGQVSYEQYF. CDR3 DNA: TGTGCCAGCAGCTTAGTTTCGGGACAGGTCTCCTACGAGCAGTACTTC. The genes are TRBV11-2 and TRBJ2-7; 8 bases map to TRBD1. The CDR3 is 16 residues long. V shed 1 base, J shed 0 bases, and the junction held 5 bases outside the gene matches. Germline-derived CDR1 and CDR2 are SGHAT and FQNNGV.

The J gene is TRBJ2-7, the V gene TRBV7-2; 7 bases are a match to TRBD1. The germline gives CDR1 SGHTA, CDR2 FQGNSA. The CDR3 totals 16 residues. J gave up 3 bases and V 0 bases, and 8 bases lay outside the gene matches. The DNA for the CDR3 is TGTGCCAGCAGCTTAGCCCCGAACAGGGGAGTCTACGAGCAGTACTTC. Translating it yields CASSLAPNRGVYEQYF.

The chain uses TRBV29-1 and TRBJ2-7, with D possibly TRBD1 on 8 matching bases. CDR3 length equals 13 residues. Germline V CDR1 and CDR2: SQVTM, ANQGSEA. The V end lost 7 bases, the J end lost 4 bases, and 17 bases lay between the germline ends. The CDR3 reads CSAREDRAYEQYF. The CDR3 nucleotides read TGCAGCGCCCGGGAGGACAGGGCATACGAGCAGTACTTC.

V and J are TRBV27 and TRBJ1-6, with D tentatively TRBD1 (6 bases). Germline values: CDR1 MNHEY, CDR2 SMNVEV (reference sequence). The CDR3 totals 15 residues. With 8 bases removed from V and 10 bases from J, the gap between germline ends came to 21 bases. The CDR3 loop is CASGASWGLGSPLHF. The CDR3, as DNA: TGTGCCAGCGGAGCTTCTTGGGGGCTAGGATCACCCCTCCACTTT.

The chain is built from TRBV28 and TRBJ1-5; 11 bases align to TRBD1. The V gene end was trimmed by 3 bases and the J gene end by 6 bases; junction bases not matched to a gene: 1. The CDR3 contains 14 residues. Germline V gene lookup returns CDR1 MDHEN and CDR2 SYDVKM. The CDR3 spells CASSFGQGAQPQHF. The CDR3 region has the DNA TGTGCCAGCAGTTTCGGACAGGGGGCTCAGCCCCAGCATTTT.

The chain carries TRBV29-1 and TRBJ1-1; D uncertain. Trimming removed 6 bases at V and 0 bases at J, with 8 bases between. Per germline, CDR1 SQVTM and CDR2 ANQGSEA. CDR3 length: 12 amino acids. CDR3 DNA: TGCAGCGTGTACGGACTGAACACTGAAGCTTTCTTT. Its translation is CSVYGLNTEAFF.

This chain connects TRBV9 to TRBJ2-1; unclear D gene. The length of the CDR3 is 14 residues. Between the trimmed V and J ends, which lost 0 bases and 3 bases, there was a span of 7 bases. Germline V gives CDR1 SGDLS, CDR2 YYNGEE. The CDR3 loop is CASSVGRSYNEQFF. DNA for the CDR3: TGTGCCAGCAGCGTAGGGCGGAGCTACAATGAGCAGTTCTTC.

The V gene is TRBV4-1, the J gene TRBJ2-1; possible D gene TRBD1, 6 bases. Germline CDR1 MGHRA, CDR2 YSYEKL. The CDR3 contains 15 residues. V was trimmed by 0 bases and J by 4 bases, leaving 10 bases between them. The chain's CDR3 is CASSQENRAYNEQFF. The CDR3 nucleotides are TGCGCCAGCAGCCAAGAGAACAGGGCATACAATGAGCAGTTCTTC.

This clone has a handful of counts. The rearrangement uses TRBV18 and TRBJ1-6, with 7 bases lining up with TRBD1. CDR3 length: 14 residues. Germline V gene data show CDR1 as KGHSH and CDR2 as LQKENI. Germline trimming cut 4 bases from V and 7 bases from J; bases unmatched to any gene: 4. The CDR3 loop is CASSLDRANSPLHF. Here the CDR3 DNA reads TGTGCCAGCTCACTTGACAGGGCAAATTCACCCCTCCACTTT.

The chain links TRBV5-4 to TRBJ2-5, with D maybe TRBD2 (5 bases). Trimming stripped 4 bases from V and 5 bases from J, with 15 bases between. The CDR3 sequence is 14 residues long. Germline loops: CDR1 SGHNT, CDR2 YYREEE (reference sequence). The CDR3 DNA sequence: TGTGCCAGCAGCATCCATCGGGGTATGGAGACCCAGTACTTC. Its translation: CASSIHRGMETQYF.

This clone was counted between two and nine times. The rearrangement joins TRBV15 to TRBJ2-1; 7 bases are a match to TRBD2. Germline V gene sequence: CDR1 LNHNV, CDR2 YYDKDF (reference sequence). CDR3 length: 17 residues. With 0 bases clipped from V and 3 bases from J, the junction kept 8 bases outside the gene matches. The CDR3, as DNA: TGTGCCACCAGCAGAGACGTCTTCGGCGGGAGCTACAATGAGCAGTTCTTC. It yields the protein CATSRDVFGGSYNEQFF. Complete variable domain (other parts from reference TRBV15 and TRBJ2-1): DAMVIQNPRYQVTQFGKPVTLSCSQTLNHNVMYWYQQKSSQAPKLLFHYYDKDFNNEADTPDNFQSRRPNTSFCFLDIRSPGLGDTAMYLCATSRDVFGGSYNEQFFGPGTRLTVL.

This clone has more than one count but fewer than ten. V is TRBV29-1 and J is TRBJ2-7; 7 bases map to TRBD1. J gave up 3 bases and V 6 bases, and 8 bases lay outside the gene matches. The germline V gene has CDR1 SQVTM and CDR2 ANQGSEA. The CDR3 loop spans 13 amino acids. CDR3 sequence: CSVQTDRYYEQYF. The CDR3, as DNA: TGCAGCGTCCAGACGGACAGGTACTACGAGCAGTACTTC.